This T cell receptor beta chain was recovered during a study of shared clonotypes between healthy human individuals. Donors, without exception, were Caucasian adults residing in Nashville, Tennessee. CDR1 and CDR2 from the germline V gene are SEHNR and FQNEAQ (reference sequence). J was trimmed by 7 bases and V by 4 bases; bases with no gene match: 4. This CDR3 is 13 amino acids long. Sequencing was at deep level. Assay used: immunoSEQ multiplex PCR; TCRdb lists only in-frame clones, some missing. The data hold about 470,000 clones, with around 79% observed a single time. This clone has only one observation. Its antigen remains unknown. Findings and limits, study-wide: Among donors, sharing of clonotypes was expected to be affected by sequencing depth.

The TCR originated in a woman aged 40 to 50 in good health. Some clones in this sample may be carry-over from other donors' samples. The material sequenced was PBMCs. The chain links TRBV7-9 to TRBJ1-2, with TRBD1 identical over 9 bases. The DNA for the CDR3 is TGTGCCAGCAGCTCCTCGGACAGGGGTGGCTACACCTTC. This translates into CASSSSDRGGYTF.